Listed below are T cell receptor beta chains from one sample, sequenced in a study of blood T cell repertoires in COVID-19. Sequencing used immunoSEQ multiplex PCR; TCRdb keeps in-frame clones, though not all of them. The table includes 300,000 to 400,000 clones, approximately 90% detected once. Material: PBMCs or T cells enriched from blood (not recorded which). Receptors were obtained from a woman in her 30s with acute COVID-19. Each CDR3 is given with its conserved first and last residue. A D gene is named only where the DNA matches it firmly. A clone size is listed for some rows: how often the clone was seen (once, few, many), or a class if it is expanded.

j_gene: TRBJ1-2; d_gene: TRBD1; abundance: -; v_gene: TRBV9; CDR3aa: CASSGTGDYGYTF; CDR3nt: TGTGCCAGCAGCGGGACAGGGGACTATGGCTACACCTTC
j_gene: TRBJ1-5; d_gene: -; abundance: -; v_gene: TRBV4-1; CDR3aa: CASSQGPPSNQPQHF; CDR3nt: TGCGCCAGCAGCCAAGGGCCGCCTAGCAATCAGCCCCAGCATTTT
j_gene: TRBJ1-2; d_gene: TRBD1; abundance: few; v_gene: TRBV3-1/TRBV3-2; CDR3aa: CASSQGQGRGYTF; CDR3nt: TGTGCCAGCAGCCAAGGACAGGGACGGGGCTACACCTTC
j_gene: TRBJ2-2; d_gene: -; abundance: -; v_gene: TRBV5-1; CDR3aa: CASSLGSTGELFF; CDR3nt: TGCGCCAGCAGTCTCGGTAGCACCGGGGAGCTGTTTTTT
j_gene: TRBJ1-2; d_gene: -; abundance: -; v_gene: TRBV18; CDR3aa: CASSPPERPGSYTF; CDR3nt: TGTGCCAGCTCACCACCGGAGCGCCCGGGTAGCTACACCTTC
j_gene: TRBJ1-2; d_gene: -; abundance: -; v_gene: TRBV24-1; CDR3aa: CATSDLYYGYTF; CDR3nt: TGTGCCACCAGTGACCTATACTATGGCTACACCTTC
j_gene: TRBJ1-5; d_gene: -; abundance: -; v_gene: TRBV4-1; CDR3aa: CASSQGSQPQHF; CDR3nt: TGCGCCAGCAGCCAAGGGAGCCAGCCCCAGCATTTT
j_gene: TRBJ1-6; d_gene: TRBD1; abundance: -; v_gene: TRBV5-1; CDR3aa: CASKPTGEHNSPLHF; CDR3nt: TGCGCCAGCAAACCTACAGGGGAACATAATTCACCCCTCCACTTT
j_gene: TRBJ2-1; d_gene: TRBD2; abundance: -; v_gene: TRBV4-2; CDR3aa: CASTSGGPNDNEQFF; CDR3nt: TGTGCCAGCACCAGCGGGGGCCCGAACGACAATGAGCAGTTCTTC
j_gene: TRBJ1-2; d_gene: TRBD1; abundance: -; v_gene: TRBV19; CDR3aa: CASSIRQGRNYGYTF; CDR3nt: TGTGCCAGTAGTATACGACAGGGTCGTAACTATGGCTACACCTTC
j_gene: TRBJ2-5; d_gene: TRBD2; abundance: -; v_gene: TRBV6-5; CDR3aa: CASAGRETQYF; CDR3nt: TGTGCCAGCGCCGGGAGGGAGACCCAGTACTTC
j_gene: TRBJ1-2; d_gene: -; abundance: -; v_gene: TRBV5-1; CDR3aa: CASSLGQGSGGYTF; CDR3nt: TGCGCCAGCAGCTTGGGGCAGGGGAGCGGTGGCTACACCTTC
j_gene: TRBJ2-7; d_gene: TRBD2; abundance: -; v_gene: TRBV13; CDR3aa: CASSSSSGGSYEQYF; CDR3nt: TGTGCCAGCAGCTCATCTAGCGGGGGCTCCTACGAGCAGTACTTC
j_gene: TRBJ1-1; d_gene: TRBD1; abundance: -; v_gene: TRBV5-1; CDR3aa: CASSPGTGGGTEAFF; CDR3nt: TGCGCCAGCAGTCCGGGGACAGGGGGCGGCACTGAAGCTTTCTTT
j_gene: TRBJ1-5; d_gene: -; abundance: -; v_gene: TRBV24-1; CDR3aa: CATSGGLLNQPQHF; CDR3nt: TGTGCCACCAGTGGGGGACTGCTCAATCAGCCCCAGCATTTT
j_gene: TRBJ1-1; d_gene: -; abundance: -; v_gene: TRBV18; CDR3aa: CASSGLGALNTEAFF; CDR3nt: TGTGCCAGCTCGGGCCTGGGGGCATTGAACACTGAAGCTTTCTTT
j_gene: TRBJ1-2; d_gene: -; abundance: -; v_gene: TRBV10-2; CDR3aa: CASSKDRVYGYTF; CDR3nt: TGCGCCAGCAGTAAAGACAGAGTCTATGGCTACACCTTC